This T cell receptor beta chain was documented in a study of Ad26.COV2.S vaccination and SARS-CoV-2 variants. Study details: Donor was one of the participants in the Ad26.COV2.S arm of the COV1001 trial.

Sequenced by immunoSEQ multiplex PCR; TCRdb stores in-frame clones only, minus some. The table lists about 240,000 clones, approximately 88% of them singletons, with approximately 12% in the top ten. As for treatment: about 20 received Ad26.COV2.S at low or high dose, single or two shots; roughly five received placebo; per-sample allocation not given. It was on day 63 after the first vaccine or placebo injection that samples were taken. An 18-55-year-old adult in Boston served as donor. CDR1 is LGHNA and CDR2 is YSLEER in the germline V gene. This CDR3 spans 15 amino acids. The junction had 12 bases not matched to a gene; V was cut back by 4 bases and J by 9 bases.

Sequenced here: peripheral blood, sampled in a trial of Ad26.COV2.S vaccine versus placebo. The rearrangement links TRBV4-3 to TRBJ2-1; 7 bases align to TRBD1. This sequence was found in a person aged 18-65 years who received the Ad26.COV2.S COVID-19 vaccine or a placebo. The CDR3 sequence: CASSLEGGAASEQFF. CDR3 bases: TGCGCCAGCAGCCTTGAAGGGGGCGCGGCAAGTGAGCAGTTCTTC.